This T cell receptor beta chain was captured by sequencing in a study of shared clonotypes between healthy human individuals. Study background: For every donor, three CD4 naive, three CD4 memory, two CD8 naive and one CD8 memory plates were used. General study results and limits: Sample collection involved blood only; tissue repertoires are likely different. All-four-donor shared clonotypes had higher generation probabilities than non-shared clonotypes did.

Sequencing used immunoSEQ multiplex PCR; TCRdb keeps in-frame clones, though not all of them. The sample contains around 2.5 million clones, under 95% of which appear only once. About this clone itself: Its antigen is unknown.

CDR1 GTSNPN and CDR2 SVGIG come from the germline V gene (reference sequence). This CDR3 contains 13 residues. With 5 bases removed from V and 9 bases from J, the gap between germline ends came to 20 bases. This sequence was found in a man aged 18 to 30 in good health. Some clones in this sample may be carry-over from other donors' samples. Material for sequencing was naive CD4+ T cells from PBMCs. The subset was: CD45RA+ positively selected. J is TRBJ2-7 and V is TRBV30, with D perhaps TRBD1 (6 bases). The CDR3 loop is CAWGDIYEMGQYF. CDR3 in DNA: TGTGCCTGGGGGGACATTTACGAGATGGGGCAGTACTTC.